The 21 T cell receptor beta chains presented below share a single source sample, sequenced in a study of blood T cell repertoires in COVID-19. Profiling relied on immunoSEQ multiplex PCR, and the TCRdb table lists in-frame clones only, not all of them. The data contain a few hundred thousand clones, about 88% of them singletons. Material: PBMCs or T cells enriched from blood (not recorded which). The origin of the receptors is a woman in her thirties who had recovered from COVID-19.

The chain uses TRBV7-8 and TRBJ2-3; 8 bases align to TRBD2. This CDR3 has 16 residues. CDR1 SGHVS and CDR2 FQNEAQ come from the germline V gene. Losses at the gene ends were 5 bases for V and 7 bases for J; bases not matched to a gene: 14. CDR3 nucleotides: TGTGCCAGCAGCCCCCTAGAGGCGGGGGGCGGAAATACGCAGTATTTT. This sequence encodes CASSPLEAGGGNTQYF.

V usage is TRBV28 and J usage is TRBJ1-5; maybe TRBD1 (5 bases). CDR3 length equals 17 residues. Trimming left V 0 bases short and J 0 bases short, with 12 bases between. Germline-derived CDR1 and CDR2 are MDHEN and SYDVKM. The CDR3 coding sequence is TGTGCCAGCAGTTTATGGCGCGGGGACGGTAGCAATCAGCCCCAGCATTTT. Its translation: CASSLWRGDGSNQPQHF.

The chain employs TRBV23-1 and TRBJ1-2, with D possibly matching TRBD1 (5 bases). TRBV23-1 belongs to the ORF category, with a function that is uncertain. V was trimmed by 4 bases and J by 0 bases, leaving 6 bases between them. This CDR3 region has 13 residues. The CDR3 loop reads CASSPTANYGYTF. The DNA for the CDR3 is TGCGCCAGCAGTCCGACAGCTAACTATGGCTACACCTTC.

This clone was counted a few times. This chain links TRBV18 with TRBJ1-6; unclear D gene. Trimming took off 2 bases at V and 5 bases at J, with 4 bases between the two ends. Germline CDR1 is KGHSH and CDR2 is LQKENI. The CDR3 consists of 13 residues. The CDR3 protein is CASSPEHNSPLHF. The CDR3 DNA is TGTGCCAGCTCACCAGAGCATAATTCACCCCTCCACTTT.

The chain has TRBV6-5 and TRBJ1-2, with 10 bases matching TRBD1. This CDR3 is built from 14 residues. Trimming took 7 bases from V and 6 from J; bases not matched to a gene: 8. Germline CDR1 and CDR2: MNHEY and SVGAGI. The CDR3 loop reads CASTPGQGNNGYTF. CDR3 nucleotide sequence: TGTGCCAGCACCCCGGGACAGGGGAACAATGGCTACACCTTC.

The chain carries TRBV5-1 and TRBJ1-1, with D perhaps TRBD1 (5 bases). Germline V lookup: CDR1 SGHRS, CDR2 YFSETQ. Trimming shortened V by 0 bases and J by 5 bases, and 14 bases separated the two germline ends. This CDR3 comprises 15 residues. The DNA of the CDR3 is TGCGCCAGCAGCTTGGTAGGAGGAGGGGATACTGAAGCTTTCTTT. Translating it yields CASSLVGGGDTEAFF.

This rearrangement joins TRBV5-1 to TRBJ2-1; 8 bases match TRBD2. J gave up 7 bases and V 5 bases, and 8 bases lay outside the gene matches. Germline V lookup: CDR1 SGHRS, CDR2 YFSETQ. The CDR3 has 14 residues. The CDR3 spells CASSLGTSQNEQFF. CDR3 DNA sequence: TGCGCCAGCAGTTTAGGGACTAGTCAAAATGAGCAGTTCTTC.

The chain links TRBV6-5 to TRBJ1-2; D is perhaps TRBD1 (5 bases). Trimming stripped 0 bases from V and 2 bases from J, with 13 bases between. This CDR3 comprises 16 residues. Germline CDR1 and CDR2: MNHEY and SVGAGI. DNA for the CDR3: TGTGCCAGCAGTTACTCTACAGGCAGGTACAACTATGGCTACACCTTC. Translated, it gives CASSYSTGRYNYGYTF.

The chain combines TRBV28 with TRBJ1-5, with D possibly matching TRBD1 (5 bases). The V end was cut by 8 bases, the J end by 5 bases, with 13 bases between. Germline lookup yields CDR1 MDHEN and CDR2 SYDVKM. The CDR3 has 13 amino acids. DNA of the CDR3: TGTGCCAGCGCCTATGACAGAGATCAGCCCCAGCATTTT. It encodes CASAYDRDQPQHF.

The J gene is TRBJ1-2, the V gene TRBV28, with D perhaps TRBD1 (5 bases). There are 14 residues in the CDR3. In germline, CDR1 is MDHEN, CDR2 SYDVKM. V was shortened by 6 bases and J by 4 bases, with 15 bases between the two germline ends. The CDR3, as DNA: TGTGCCAGCAGGTCACAGGCACTGATCTATGGCTACACCTTC. This translates into CASRSQALIYGYTF.

The genes are TRBV7-2 and TRBJ2-7; 9 bases align to TRBD2. CDR1 and CDR2 from the germline V gene are SGHTA and FQGNSA. CDR3 size: 15 residues. With V trimmed by 4 bases and J by 2 bases, 6 bases remained unmatched. The CDR3 DNA reads as TGTGCCAGCAGCTCTACTAGCGGGTTCCCCTACGAGCAGTACTTC. It codes for CASSSTSGFPYEQYF.

This chain joins TRBV6-5 and TRBJ2-2, with 7 bases identical to TRBD1. After removal of 1 base from V and 0 bases from J, the junction contained 2 bases not matched to a gene. The CDR3 totals 16 residues. The germline V gene encodes CDR1 MNHEY and CDR2 SVGAGI. CDR3 in amino acids: CASSYYRGPNTGELFF. CDR3 coding DNA: TGTGCCAGCAGTTACTACAGGGGACCGAACACCGGGGAGCTGTTTTTT.

This sequence joins TRBV19 and TRBJ1-1, with D tentatively TRBD1 (6 bases). CDR3 length equals 15 residues. Trimming stripped 5 bases from V and 4 bases from J, with 17 bases between. Germline V gene sequence: CDR1 LNHDA, CDR2 SQIVND (reference sequence). The CDR3: CASSLSGAVGTEAFF. Written as DNA, the CDR3 is TGTGCCAGTAGTCTCTCAGGGGCAGTGGGCACTGAAGCTTTCTTT.

The chain uses TRBV2 and TRBJ1-4, with 7 bases aligning to TRBD1. V trimming: 1 base; J trimming: 7 bases; junction bases outside the gene matches: 6. The germline CDR1 and CDR2 sequences are SNHLY and FYNNEI. The CDR3 loop spans 15 amino acids. CDR3 in DNA: TGTGCCAGCAGTGAAGGCAGGGGGATTTTTGAAAAACTGTTTTTT. This sequence encodes CASSEGRGIFEKLFF.

This clone appeared a single time. The V and J genes are TRBV28 and TRBJ1-3; D not certain. CDR3 size: 16 residues. V lost 2 bases, J lost 0 bases, and 11 bases lay in between. Germline V CDR1 and CDR2: MDHEN, SYDVKM. The chain's CDR3 is CASSLVQPHSGNTIYF. The CDR3 coding sequence is TGTGCCAGCAGTTTAGTACAGCCCCACTCTGGAAACACCATATATTTT.

The chain joins TRBV25-1 to TRBJ2-1; D unresolved. Trimming cost V 1 base and J 7 bases, with 5 bases left between them. Looked up from germline, CDR1 is MGHDK and CDR2 is SYGVNS. The CDR3 totals 12 residues. The CDR3 region is CASSESRNEQFF. CDR3 sequence (DNA): TGTGCCAGCAGTGAATCTCGGAATGAGCAGTTCTTC.

The J gene is TRBJ1-2, the V gene TRBV27, with D perhaps TRBD1 (6 bases). This CDR3 has 13 amino acids. Germline assignment: CDR1 MNHEY and CDR2 SMNVEV (reference sequence). Trimming shortened V by 1 base and J by 6 bases, and 9 bases separated the two germline ends. The CDR3 sequence is CASSLLAGDGYTF. Written as DNA, the CDR3 is TGTGCCAGCAGTTTATTGGCAGGGGATGGCTACACCTTC.

The chain is built from TRBV5-4 and TRBJ2-5; the match to TRBD2 covers 12 bases. This CDR3 region has 16 residues. V dropped 4 bases and J dropped 2; count of bases not matched to a gene: 6. Germline V CDR1 and CDR2: SGHNT, YYREEE (reference sequence). The CDR3 spells CASSQDTSGGQETQYF. Here the CDR3 DNA reads TGTGCCAGCAGCCAAGATACTAGCGGGGGGCAAGAGACCCAGTACTTC.

The genes are TRBV28 and TRBJ1-4; 7 positions match TRBD1. After removal of 4 bases from V and 8 bases from J, the junction contained 4 bases not matched to a gene. The germline V gene encodes CDR1 MDHEN and CDR2 SYDVKM. This CDR3 comprises 13 residues. DNA of the CDR3: TGTGCCAGCAGTTCGACAGGGAAGGAAAAACTGTTTTTT. Translated: CASSSTGKEKLFF.

The chain joins TRBV24-1 to TRBJ2-3; D is uncertain. This CDR3 spans 16 amino acids. Trimming cost V 3 bases and J 3 bases, with 15 bases left between them. Germline V gene lookup returns CDR1 KGHDR and CDR2 SFDVKD. The CDR3 bases are TGTGCCACCAGTGATCCGGTGATACTTTTTACAGATACGCAGTATTTT. It yields the protein CATSDPVILFTDTQYF.

In its sample, this clone was seen a few times. Other DNA sequences in this specimen translate into the identical CDR3. The V and J genes are TRBV5-1 and TRBJ2-2; 7 nucleotides line up with TRBD1. The V gene end was trimmed by 0 bases and the J gene end by 3 bases; junction bases not matched to a gene: 2. Germline V gene lookup returns CDR1 SGHRS and CDR2 YFSETQ. CDR3 length: 15 amino acids. CDR3 nucleotides: TGCGCCAGCAGCTTGGGGCAGGGGGACACCGGGGAGCTGTTTTTT. It yields the protein CASSLGQGDTGELFF.